A selection of T cell receptor beta chains follows, all from one sample in a study of early T cells in non-severe SARS-CoV-2 infection. TCRdb recomputed calls from the 5' RACE reads with MiXCR, one row per CDR3 protein. The table lists tens of thousands of distinct CDR3 sequences, roughly a tenth of them singletons. The sample taken for sequencing was whole blood. These receptors came from an adult who was a healthcare worker with PCR-confirmed SARS-CoV-2 infection or an uninfected control (not recorded which). The CDR3 runs from the conserved cysteine through the conserved F or W. A D gene is named only where the DNA matches it firmly. Some rows have no size entry. The others give once, few or many, or a class for an expanded clone.

d_gene: TRBD1; len: 15; v_gene: TRBV6-1; j_gene: TRBJ2-7; abundance: many; CDR3aa: CASSSTGTVSYEQYF; CDR3nt: TGTGCCAGCAGCTCGACGGGGACAGTCTCCTACGAGCAGTACTTC
d_gene: TRBD2; len: 17; v_gene: TRBV6-2/TRBV6-3; j_gene: TRBJ2-1; abundance: NA; CDR3aa: CASSPTSGRASKDEQFF; CDR3nt: TGTGCCAGCAGTCCTACTAGCGGGAGGGCCTCTAAAGATGAGCAGTTCTTC
d_gene: NA; len: 14; v_gene: TRBV6-2/TRBV6-3; j_gene: TRBJ1-1; abundance: NA; CDR3aa: CASRITGTNTEAFF; CDR3nt: TGTGCCAGCAGAATCACAGGGACGAACACTGAAGCTTTCTTT
d_gene: NA; len: 16; v_gene: TRBV4-1; j_gene: TRBJ2-1; abundance: many; CDR3aa: CASSQGEWGSYNEQFF; CDR3nt: TGCGCCAGCAGCCAAGGGGAGTGGGGCTCCTACAATGAGCAGTTCTTC
d_gene: NA; len: 13; v_gene: TRBV2; j_gene: TRBJ2-7; abundance: many; CDR3aa: CASNRGYPYEQYF; CDR3nt: TGTGCCAGCAACCGGGGGTACCCCTACGAGCAGTACTTC
d_gene: NA; len: 15; v_gene: TRBV5-6; j_gene: TRBJ2-3; abundance: NA; CDR3aa: CASSWDTRGTDTQYF; CDR3nt: TGTGCCAGCAGCTGGGACACTCGAGGCACAGATACGCAGTATTTT
d_gene: NA; len: 13; v_gene: TRBV12-3/TRBV12-4; j_gene: TRBJ1-6; abundance: NA; CDR3aa: CASSLGGDSPLHF; CDR3nt: TGTGCCAGCAGTTTAGGGGGTGATTCACCCCTCCACTTT
d_gene: NA; len: 13; v_gene: TRBV29-1; j_gene: TRBJ1-1; abundance: many; CDR3aa: CSYHGGMNTEAFF; CDR3nt: TGCAGTTACCACGGCGGCATGAACACTGAAGCTTTCTTT
d_gene: NA; len: 13; v_gene: TRBV20-1; j_gene: TRBJ2-5; abundance: many; CDR3aa: CSARDFSGETQYF; CDR3nt: TGCAGTGCTAGGGACTTCTCGGGGGAGACCCAGTACTTC
d_gene: TRBD1; len: 15; v_gene: TRBV9; j_gene: TRBJ1-1; abundance: many; CDR3aa: CASSVEGAENTEAFF; CDR3nt: TGTGCCAGCAGCGTAGAGGGGGCGGAGAACACTGAAGCTTTCTTT
d_gene: TRBD1; len: 15; v_gene: TRBV6-1; j_gene: TRBJ2-1; abundance: few; CDR3aa: CASRPLGTAYNEQFF; CDR3nt: TGTGCCAGCAGACCCCTGGGGACAGCCTACAATGAGCAGTTCTTC
d_gene: NA; len: 16; v_gene: TRBV19; j_gene: TRBJ2-2; abundance: few; CDR3aa: CASSIAQGPFTGELFF; CDR3nt: TGTGCCAGTAGTATAGCGCAGGGTCCCTTTACCGGGGAGCTGTTTTTT
d_gene: NA; len: 14; v_gene: TRBV7-2; j_gene: TRBJ1-4; abundance: NA; CDR3aa: CASSLEALGKKLFF; CDR3nt: TGTGCCAGCAGCTTAGAAGCCTTAGGAAAAAAACTGTTTTTT
d_gene: TRBD2; len: 15; v_gene: TRBV25-1; j_gene: TRBJ2-3; abundance: many; CDR3aa: CASSDPSGSTDTQYF; CDR3nt: TGTGCCAGCAGTGATCCTAGCGGGAGCACAGATACGCAGTATTTT
d_gene: NA; len: 17; v_gene: TRBV6-2/TRBV6-3; j_gene: TRBJ2-7; abundance: many; CDR3aa: CASSYILGGVDSYEQYF; CDR3nt: TGTGCCAGCAGTTATATCCTGGGAGGAGTCGACTCCTACGAGCAGTACTTC
d_gene: TRBD1; len: 16; v_gene: TRBV6-5; j_gene: TRBJ2-7; abundance: few; CDR3aa: CASSSLTGGNTYEQYF; CDR3nt: TGTGCCAGCAGTTCCCTCACAGGGGGTAATACCTACGAGCAGTACTTC
d_gene: NA; len: 12; v_gene: TRBV27; j_gene: TRBJ2-5; abundance: NA; CDR3aa: CASRGGVETQYF; CDR3nt: TGTGCCAGCAGGGGCGGGGTGGAGACCCAGTACTTC